This T cell receptor (beta chain) was recorded in a study of shared clonotypes between healthy human individuals. Germline V CDR1 and CDR2: SEHNR, FQNEAQ (reference sequence). The V and J ends lost 5 bases and 0 bases, in that order; junction bases with no gene match: 13. The CDR3 sequence is 18 residues long. Generated by immunoSEQ multiplex PCR, the TCRdb table keeps only in-frame clones and is missing some. The sample holds under 600,000 clones, around 97% seen once. The clonotype was recovered from a woman in her twenties or thirties in good health. The chain employs TRBV7-9 and TRBJ2-7, with 10 positions matching TRBD2. The sequencing input was naive CD4+ T cells sorted from blood. Subset reported: CD45RA+ positively selected. The CDR3: CASSHIKRTSGSSYEQYF. CDR3 bases: TGTGCCAGCAGCCACATAAAACGGACTAGCGGAAGCTCCTACGAGCAGTACTTC.